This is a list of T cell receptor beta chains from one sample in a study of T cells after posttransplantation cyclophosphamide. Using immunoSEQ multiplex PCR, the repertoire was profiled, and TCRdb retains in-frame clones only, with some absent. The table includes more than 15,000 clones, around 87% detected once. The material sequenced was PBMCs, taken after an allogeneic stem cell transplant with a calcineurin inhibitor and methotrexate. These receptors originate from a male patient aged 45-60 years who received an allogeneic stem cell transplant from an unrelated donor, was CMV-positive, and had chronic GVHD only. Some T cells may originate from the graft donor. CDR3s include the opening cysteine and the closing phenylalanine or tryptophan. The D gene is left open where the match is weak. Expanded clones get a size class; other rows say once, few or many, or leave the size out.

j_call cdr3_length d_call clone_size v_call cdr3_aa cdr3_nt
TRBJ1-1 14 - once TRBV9 CASSVGGEGTEAFF TGTGCCAGCAGCGTAGGCGGGGAAGGCACTGAAGCTTTCTTT
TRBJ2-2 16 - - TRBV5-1 CASSLEGVESTGELFF TGCGCCAGCAGCTTGGAAGGGGTCGAGAGCACCGGGGAGCTGTTTTTT
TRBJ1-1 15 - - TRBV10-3 CAISESREANTEAFF TGTGCCATCAGTGAGTCGAGGGAAGCGAACACTGAAGCTTTCTTT
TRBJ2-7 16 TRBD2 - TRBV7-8 CASSSLSSGNLYEQYF TGTGCCAGCAGCTCCCTTTCAAGCGGGAACCTCTACGAGCAGTACTTC
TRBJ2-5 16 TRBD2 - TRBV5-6 CASERGGRIGMETQYF TGTGCCAGCGAGCGGGGGGGCCGGATAGGGATGGAGACCCAGTACTTC
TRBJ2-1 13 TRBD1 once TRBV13 CASSAGTGNEQFF TGTGCCAGCAGCGCCGGGACAGGGAATGAGCAGTTCTTC
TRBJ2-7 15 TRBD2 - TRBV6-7 CASSYERGAFYEQYF TGTGCCAGCAGTTACGAGCGGGGGGCCTTCTACGAGCAGTACTTC
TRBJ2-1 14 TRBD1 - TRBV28 CASRATGTGLEQFF TGTGCCAGCAGGGCCACCGGGACAGGTCTTGAGCAGTTCTTC
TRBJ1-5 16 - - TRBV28 CASSLDPGASNQPQHF TGTGCCAGCAGCTTAGATCCAGGGGCAAGCAATCAGCCCCAGCATTTT
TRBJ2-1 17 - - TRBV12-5 CASGLGLLANSYNEQFF TGTGCTAGTGGTTTGGGTCTCCTAGCGAACTCCTACAATGAGCAGTTCTTC
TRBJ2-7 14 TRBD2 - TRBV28 CASGRRLASYEQYF TGTGCCAGCGGAAGGAGACTAGCGAGCTACGAGCAGTACTTC
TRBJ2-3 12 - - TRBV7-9 CASSWAGDTQYF TGTGCCAGCAGCTGGGCGGGGGATACGCAGTATTTT
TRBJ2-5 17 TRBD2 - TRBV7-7 CASSLALAGGYQETQYF TGTGCTAGCAGCTTAGCCCTGGCGGGGGGGTATCAAGAGACCCAGTACTTC
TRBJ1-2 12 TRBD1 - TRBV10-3 CAIQGTESGYTF TGTGCCATCCAAGGGACAGAGTCTGGCTACACCTTC
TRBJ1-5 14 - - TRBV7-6 CASSPTEGHQPQHF TGTGCCAGCAGCCCGACAGAAGGGCATCAGCCCCAGCATTTT
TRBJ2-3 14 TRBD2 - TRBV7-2 CASRLGGFGDTQYF TGTGCCAGCAGACTGGGGGGGTTTGGGGATACGCAGTATTTT
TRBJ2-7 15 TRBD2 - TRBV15 CATSRGASGSHEQYF TGTGCCACCAGCCGGGGAGCTAGCGGGAGCCACGAGCAGTACTTC
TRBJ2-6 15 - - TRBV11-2 CASSLRGYGANVLTF TGTGCCAGCAGCTTGCGGGGATATGGGGCCAACGTCCTGACTTTC
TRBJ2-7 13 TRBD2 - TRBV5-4 CASSTGLAGEQYF TGTGCCAGCAGCACGGGACTAGCGGGCGAGCAGTACTTC
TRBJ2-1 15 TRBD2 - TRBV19 CASSRASGPRGEQFF TGTGCCAGTAGTCGGGCTAGCGGACCCCGTGGTGAGCAGTTCTTC
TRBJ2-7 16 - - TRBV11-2 CASRPRGGGFGYEQYF TGTGCCAGCCGACCTAGGGGTGGCGGATTTGGCTACGAGCAGTACTTC
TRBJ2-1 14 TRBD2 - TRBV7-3 CASSSLAGYNEQFF TGTGCCAGCAGTTCCTTAGCGGGGTACAATGAGCAGTTCTTC
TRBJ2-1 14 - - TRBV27 CASSTGLIGNEQFF TGTGCCAGCAGTACCGGACTGATAGGCAATGAGCAGTTCTTC
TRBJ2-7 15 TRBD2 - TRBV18 CASSPASGRTYEQYF TGTGCCAGCTCACCGGCTAGCGGGAGGACCTACGAGCAGTACTTC
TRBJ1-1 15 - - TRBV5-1 CASSSRFFPGTEAFF TGCGCCAGCAGCTCCCGTTTCTTTCCAGGGACTGAAGCTTTCTTT
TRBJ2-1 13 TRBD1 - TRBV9 CASTLGQDNEQFF TGTGCCAGCACCCTGGGACAGGACAATGAGCAGTTCTTC
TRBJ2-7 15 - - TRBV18 CASSPPWGRGIEQYF TGTGCCAGCTCACCACCGTGGGGCAGGGGCATCGAGCAGTACTTC
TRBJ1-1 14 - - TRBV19 CASSIGGLNTEAFF TGTGCCAGTAGTATCGGGGGACTAAACACTGAAGCTTTCTTT
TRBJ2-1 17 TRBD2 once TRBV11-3 CASSSQKTSGHNNEQFF TGTGCCAGCAGCTCTCAAAAGACTAGCGGTCATAACAATGAGCAGTTCTTC
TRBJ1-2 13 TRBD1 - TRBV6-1 CASSSDSGGGYTF TGTGCCAGCAGTTCAGATTCAGGGGGTGGCTACACCTTC
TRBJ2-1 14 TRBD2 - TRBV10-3 CAIRTSGRTDEQFF TGTGCCATCAGGACTAGCGGGAGGACGGATGAGCAGTTCTTC
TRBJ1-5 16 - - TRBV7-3 CASSLGADFSNQPQHF TGTGCCAGCAGCTTAGGGGCCGATTTTAGCAATCAGCCCCAGCATTTT
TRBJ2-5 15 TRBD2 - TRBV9 CASGLGGTTQETQYF TGTGCCAGCGGACTTGGGGGGACTACCCAAGAGACCCAGTACTTC
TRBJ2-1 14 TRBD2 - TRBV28 CASSDTSGYNEQFF TGTGCCAGCAGTGACACTAGCGGTTACAATGAGCAGTTCTTC
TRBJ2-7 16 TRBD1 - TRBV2 CASRETGTGLRVEQYF TGTGCCAGCAGAGAGACCGGGACAGGTTTGAGGGTCGAGCAGTACTTC
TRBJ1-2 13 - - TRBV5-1 CASSPEAFNGYTF TGCGCCAGCAGCCCAGAGGCTTTTAATGGCTACACCTTC
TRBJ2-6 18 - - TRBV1 CTSSDLRLSQSRANVLTF TGCACCAGCAGCGATTTACGTTTGTCACAAAGTCGGGCCAACGTCCTGACTTTC